The present TCR beta chain was sequenced within a study of shared T cell receptors in the human thymus. Some clones are missing from TCRdb's copy, which holds only in-frame ones; the method was immunoSEQ multiplex PCR. The table lists hundreds of thousands of clones, roughly 88% of them singletons. Trimming removed 0 bases from V and 1 base from J, with 12 bases in between. Per germline, CDR1 SEHNR and CDR2 FQNEAQ (reference sequence). The CDR3 spans 16 residues. The sample also formed part of further work on human thymus T cells. That work contributes: Infants served as donors; they were healthy and Finnish and were having corrective surgery for congenital heart defects. In unrelated individuals, thymic repertoires overlapped highly, according to related research.

The V call is TRBV7-9, the J call TRBJ1-1; no definite D call. The sequence came from a boy in the first two years of life with a congenital heart defect. Sequences were obtained from thymocytes. The CDR3 spells CASSLAAAEKNTEAFF. The CDR3 DNA is TGTGCCAGCAGCTTAGCTGCGGCAGAGAAGAACACTGAAGCTTTCTTT.